This T cell receptor (beta chain) is from a study of patients and donors after allogeneic stem cell transplantation (dated by TCRdb to about 2020). This clonotype was seen many times. The specificity of this receptor is unknown. Base qualities were left out, and no much larger clone turns up one base away. Inclusive of the bounding cysteine and phenylalanine, the CDR3 is 13 residues long. Of the read, only the CDR3 DNA is kept; its 39 bases are in frame from base 1. Deletion took 2 bases off V and 4 bases off J, with a span of 8 bases between the germline ends. The germline V gene supplies CDR1 MDHEN and CDR2 SYDVKM. Preparation of the library involved RT-PCR. This sample was sequenced with a NextSeq 550. The public reads were reanalyzed by TCRdb: fastp trimming at Q25, MiXCR alignment, in-frame beta chains only. Each entry merges the rows of one CDR3 protein and shows their most common DNA and genes. This sample gives roughly 150,000 distinct CDR3 sequences in total; about a quarter of them show up just once. The ten largest make up 20% to 30% of the sample.

This clonotype was sampled from a human donor who was either an allogeneic HSCT recipient or a stem cell or donor lymphocyte infusion donor (not recorded which). It is not recorded whose cells these are; they may come from a transplant donor. The chain employs TRBV28 and TRBJ1-2, with the D segment identity uncertain. The sample comprised blood, either unsorted or a sorted T cell fraction (not recorded which). The nucleotide sequence is TGTGCCAGCAGTTTAGGGCAGCTCTATGGCTACACCTTC. The translation is CASSLGQLYGYTF.